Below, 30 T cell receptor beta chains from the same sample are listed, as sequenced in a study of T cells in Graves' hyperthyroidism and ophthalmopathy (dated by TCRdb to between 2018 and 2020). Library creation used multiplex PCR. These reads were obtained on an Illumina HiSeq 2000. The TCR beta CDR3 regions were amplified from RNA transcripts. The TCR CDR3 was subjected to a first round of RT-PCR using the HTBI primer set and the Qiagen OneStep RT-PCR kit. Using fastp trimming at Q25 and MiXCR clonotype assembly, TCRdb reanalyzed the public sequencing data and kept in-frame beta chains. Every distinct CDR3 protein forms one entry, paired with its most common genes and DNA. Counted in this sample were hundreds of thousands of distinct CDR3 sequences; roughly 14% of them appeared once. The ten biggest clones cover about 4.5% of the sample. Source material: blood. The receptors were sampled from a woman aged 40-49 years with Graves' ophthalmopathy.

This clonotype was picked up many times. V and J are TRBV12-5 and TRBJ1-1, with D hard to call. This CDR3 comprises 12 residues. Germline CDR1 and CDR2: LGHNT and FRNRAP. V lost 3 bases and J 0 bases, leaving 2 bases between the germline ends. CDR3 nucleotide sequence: TGTGCTAGTGGTTTAATGAACACTGAAGCTTTCTTT. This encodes CASGLMNTEAFF.

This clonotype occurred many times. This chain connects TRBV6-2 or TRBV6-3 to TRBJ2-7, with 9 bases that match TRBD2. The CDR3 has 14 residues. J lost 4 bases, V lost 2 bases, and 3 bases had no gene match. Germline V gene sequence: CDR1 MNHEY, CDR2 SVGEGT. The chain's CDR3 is CASSYLAGSYEQYF. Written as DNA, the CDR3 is TGTGCCAGCAGTTACCTAGCGGGGTCTTACGAGCAGTACTTC.

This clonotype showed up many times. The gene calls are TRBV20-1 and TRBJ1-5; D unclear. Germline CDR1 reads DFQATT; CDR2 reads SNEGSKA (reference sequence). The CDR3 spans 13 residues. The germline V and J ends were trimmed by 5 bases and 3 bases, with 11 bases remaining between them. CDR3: CSAGPGANQPQHF. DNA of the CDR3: TGCAGTGCTGGACCAGGAGCCAATCAGCCCCAGCATTTT.

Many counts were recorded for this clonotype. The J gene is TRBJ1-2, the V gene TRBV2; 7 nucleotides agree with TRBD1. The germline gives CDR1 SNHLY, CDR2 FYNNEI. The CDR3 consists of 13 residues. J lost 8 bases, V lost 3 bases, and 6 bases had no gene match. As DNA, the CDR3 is TGTGCCAGCAGTGACGAGAGGGGGCGAGGCTACACCTTC. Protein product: CASSDERGRGYTF.

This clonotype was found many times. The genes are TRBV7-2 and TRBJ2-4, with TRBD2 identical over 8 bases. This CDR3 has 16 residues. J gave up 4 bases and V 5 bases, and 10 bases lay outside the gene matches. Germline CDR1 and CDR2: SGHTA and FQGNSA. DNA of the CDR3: TGTGCCAGCAGCCAAGCCGGGAGGGTCGGTAAAAACATTCAGTACTTC. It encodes CASSQAGRVGKNIQYF. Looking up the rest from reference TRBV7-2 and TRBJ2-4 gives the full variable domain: GAGVSQSPSNKVTEKGKDVELRCDPISGHTALYWYRQSLGQGLEFLIYFQGNSAPDKSGLPSDRFSAERTGGSVSTLTIQRTQQEDSAVYLCASSQAGRVGKNIQYFGAGTRLSVL.

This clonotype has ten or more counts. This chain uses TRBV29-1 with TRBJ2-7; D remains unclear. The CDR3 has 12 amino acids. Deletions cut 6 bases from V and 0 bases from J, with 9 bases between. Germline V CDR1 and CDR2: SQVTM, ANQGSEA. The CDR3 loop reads CSVAASSYEQYF. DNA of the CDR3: TGCAGCGTCGCCGCGAGCTCCTACGAGCAGTACTTC.

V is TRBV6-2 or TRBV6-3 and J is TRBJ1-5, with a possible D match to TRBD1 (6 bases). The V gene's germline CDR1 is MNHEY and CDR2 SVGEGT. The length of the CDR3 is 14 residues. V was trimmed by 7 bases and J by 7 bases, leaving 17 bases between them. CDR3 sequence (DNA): TGTGCCAGCACCCGGGGGGGGGCTCAACAGCCCCAGCATTTT. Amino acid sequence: CASTRGGAQQPQHF.

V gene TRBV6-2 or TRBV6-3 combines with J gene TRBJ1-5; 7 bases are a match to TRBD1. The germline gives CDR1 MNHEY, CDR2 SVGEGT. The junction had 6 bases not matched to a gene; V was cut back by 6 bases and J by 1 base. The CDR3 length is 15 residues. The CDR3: CASRETGISNQPQHF. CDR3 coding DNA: TGTGCCAGCAGGGAGACAGGGATAAGCAATCAGCCCCAGCATTTT.

CDR3 in amino acids: CASSVLGQPGETQYF. The CDR3 DNA is TGTGCCAGCAGCGTATTGGGACAACCTGGGGAGACCCAGTACTTC. V is TRBV9 and J is TRBJ2-5; TRBD1 might be the D (6 bases). Trimming cost V 1 base and J 5 bases, with 15 bases left between them. Germline CDR1 reads SGDLS; CDR2 reads YYNGEE. The CDR3 extends over 15 amino acids.

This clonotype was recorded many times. The CDR3 loop reads CAIRPGLTNTGELFF. The CDR3 coding sequence is TGTGCCATCAGACCGGGACTTACTAACACCGGGGAGCTGTTTTTT. The chain couples TRBV10-3 to TRBJ2-2; D may be TRBD2 (6 bases). The germline V gene encodes CDR1 ENHRY and CDR2 SYGVKD. The CDR3 is 15 amino acids. Trimming left V 6 bases short and J 2 bases short, with 13 bases between.

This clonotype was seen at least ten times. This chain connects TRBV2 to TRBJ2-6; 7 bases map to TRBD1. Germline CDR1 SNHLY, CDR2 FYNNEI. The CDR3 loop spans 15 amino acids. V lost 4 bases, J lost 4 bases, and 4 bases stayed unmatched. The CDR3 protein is CASSGRTGGANVLTF. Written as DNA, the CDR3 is TGTGCCAGCAGTGGAAGGACAGGCGGGGCCAACGTCCTGACTTTC. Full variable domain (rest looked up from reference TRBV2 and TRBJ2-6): EPEVTQTPSHQVTQMGQEVILRCVPISNHLYFYWYRQILGQKVEFLVSFYNNEISEKSEIFDDQFSVERPDGSNFTLKIRSTKLEDSAMYFCASSGRTGGANVLTFGAGSRLTVL.

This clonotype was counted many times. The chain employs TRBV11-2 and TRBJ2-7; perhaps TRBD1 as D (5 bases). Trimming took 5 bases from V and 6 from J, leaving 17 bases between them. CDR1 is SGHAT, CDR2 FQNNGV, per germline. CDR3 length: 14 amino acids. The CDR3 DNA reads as TGTGCCAGCAGCAACCCCCCAGTGGGGCTCGAGCAGTACTTC. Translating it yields CASSNPPVGLEQYF.

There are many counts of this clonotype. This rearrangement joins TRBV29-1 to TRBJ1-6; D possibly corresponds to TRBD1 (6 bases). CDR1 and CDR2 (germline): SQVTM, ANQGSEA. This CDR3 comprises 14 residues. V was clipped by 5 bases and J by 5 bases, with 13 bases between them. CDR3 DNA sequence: TGCAGCGTTCTCAGGACAGCACATAATTCACCCCTCCACTTT. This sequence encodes CSVLRTAHNSPLHF.

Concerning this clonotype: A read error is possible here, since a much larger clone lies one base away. The CDR3 region has the DNA TGTGCCAGCGATGTCCAGGTCTCTCAGCCCCAGCATTTT. This codes for CASDVQVSQPQHF. The chain links TRBV6-1 to TRBJ1-5; no firm D call. V lost 8 bases to trimming and J lost 6 bases, with 14 bases between them. The CDR3 is 13 residues long. Germline-derived CDR1 and CDR2 are MNHNS and SASEGT.

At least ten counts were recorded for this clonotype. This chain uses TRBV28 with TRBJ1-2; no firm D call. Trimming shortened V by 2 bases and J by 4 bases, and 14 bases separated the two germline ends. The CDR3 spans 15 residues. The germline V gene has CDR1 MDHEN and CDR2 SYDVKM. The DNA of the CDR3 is TGTGCCAGCAGTTTAACGGCAGGATTAACCTATGGCTACACCTTC. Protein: CASSLTAGLTYGYTF.

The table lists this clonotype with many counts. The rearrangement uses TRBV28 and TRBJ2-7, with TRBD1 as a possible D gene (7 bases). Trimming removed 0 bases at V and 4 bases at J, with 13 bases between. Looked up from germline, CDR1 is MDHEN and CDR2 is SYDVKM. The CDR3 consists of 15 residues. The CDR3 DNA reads TGTGCCAGCAGTTTATGGGAGGGGGCGGAATACGAGCAGTACTTC. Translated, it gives CASSLWEGAEYEQYF.

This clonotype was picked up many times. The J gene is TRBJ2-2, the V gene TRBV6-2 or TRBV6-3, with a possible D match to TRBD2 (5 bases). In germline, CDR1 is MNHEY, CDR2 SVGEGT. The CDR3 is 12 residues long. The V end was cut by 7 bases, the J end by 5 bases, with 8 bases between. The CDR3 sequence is CASTPGTGELFF. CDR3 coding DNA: TGTGCCAGCACCCCGGGGACCGGGGAGCTGTTTTTT.

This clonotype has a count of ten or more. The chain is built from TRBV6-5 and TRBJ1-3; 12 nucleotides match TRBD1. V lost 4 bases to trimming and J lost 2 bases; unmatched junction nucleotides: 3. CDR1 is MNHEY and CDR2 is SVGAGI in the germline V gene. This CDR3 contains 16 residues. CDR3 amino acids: CASSLGQGATGNTIYF. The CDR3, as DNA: TGTGCCAGCAGTTTGGGACAGGGGGCGACTGGAAACACCATATATTTT.

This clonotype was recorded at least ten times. The CDR3 nucleotides read TGCAGTGCCATGAGACAGGGGGACACTGAAGCTTTCTTT. This encodes CSAMRQGDTEAFF. The chain links TRBV20-1 to TRBJ1-1, with 9 bases lining up with TRBD1. This CDR3 comprises 13 residues. The germline gives CDR1 DFQATT, CDR2 SNEGSKA (reference sequence). Germline trimming cut 6 bases from V and 3 bases from J; bases unmatched to any gene: 5.

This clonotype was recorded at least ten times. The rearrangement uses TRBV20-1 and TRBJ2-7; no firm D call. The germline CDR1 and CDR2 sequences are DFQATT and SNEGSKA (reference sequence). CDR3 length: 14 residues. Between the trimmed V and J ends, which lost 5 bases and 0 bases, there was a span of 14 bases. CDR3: CSAVRIGNSYEQYF. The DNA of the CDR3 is TGCAGTGCTGTAAGGATAGGTAACTCCTACGAGCAGTACTTC.

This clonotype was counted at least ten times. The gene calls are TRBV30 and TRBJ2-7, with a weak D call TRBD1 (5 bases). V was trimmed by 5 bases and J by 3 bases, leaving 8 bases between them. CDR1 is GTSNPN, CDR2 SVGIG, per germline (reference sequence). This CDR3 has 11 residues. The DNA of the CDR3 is TGTGCCTGGTCAGGGATCTACGAGCAGTACTTC. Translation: CAWSGIYEQYF.

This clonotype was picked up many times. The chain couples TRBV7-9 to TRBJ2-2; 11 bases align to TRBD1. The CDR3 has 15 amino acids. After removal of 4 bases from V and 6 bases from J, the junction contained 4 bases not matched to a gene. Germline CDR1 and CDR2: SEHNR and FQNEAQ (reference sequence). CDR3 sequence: CASSSGQGGPGELFF. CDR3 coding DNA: TGTGCCAGCAGCTCGGGACAGGGGGGACCCGGGGAGCTGTTTTTT.

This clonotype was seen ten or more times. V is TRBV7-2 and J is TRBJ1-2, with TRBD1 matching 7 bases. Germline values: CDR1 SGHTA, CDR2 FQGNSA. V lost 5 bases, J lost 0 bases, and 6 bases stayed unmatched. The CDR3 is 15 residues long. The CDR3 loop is CASSLWDRTNYGYTF. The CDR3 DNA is TGTGCCAGCAGCCTCTGGGACAGAACTAACTATGGCTACACCTTC.

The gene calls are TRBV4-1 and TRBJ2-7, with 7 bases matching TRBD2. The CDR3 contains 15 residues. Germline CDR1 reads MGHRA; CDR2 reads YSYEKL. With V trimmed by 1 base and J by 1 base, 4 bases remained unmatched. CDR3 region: CASSQGPGGSYEQYF. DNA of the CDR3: TGCGCCAGCAGCCAAGGGCCCGGGGGGTCCTACGAGCAGTACTTC.

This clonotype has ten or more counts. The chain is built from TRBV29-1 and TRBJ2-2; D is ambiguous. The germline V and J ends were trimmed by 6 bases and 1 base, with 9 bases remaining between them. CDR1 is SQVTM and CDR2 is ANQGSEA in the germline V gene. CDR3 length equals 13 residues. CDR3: CSVGSRNTGELFF. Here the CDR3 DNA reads TGCAGCGTCGGTAGCAGGAACACCGGGGAGCTGTTTTTT.

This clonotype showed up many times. CDR3 nucleotides: TGCAGCGGCGGACTAGCGCTCCAAGAGACCCAGTACTTC. It encodes CSGGLALQETQYF. The rearrangement uses TRBV29-1 and TRBJ2-5; 9 positions match TRBD2. This CDR3 has 13 residues. Germline V gene sequence: CDR1 SQVTM, CDR2 ANQGSEA. The J segment lost 1 base and the V segment lost 7 bases, leaving 4 bases of the junction unmatched.

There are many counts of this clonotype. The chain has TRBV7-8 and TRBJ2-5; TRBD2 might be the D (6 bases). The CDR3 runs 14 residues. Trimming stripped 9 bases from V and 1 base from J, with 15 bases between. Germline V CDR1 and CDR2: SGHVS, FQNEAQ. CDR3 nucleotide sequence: TGTGCCAGTAACCTCCTAGCGATCCAAGAGACCCAGTACTTC. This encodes CASNLLAIQETQYF.

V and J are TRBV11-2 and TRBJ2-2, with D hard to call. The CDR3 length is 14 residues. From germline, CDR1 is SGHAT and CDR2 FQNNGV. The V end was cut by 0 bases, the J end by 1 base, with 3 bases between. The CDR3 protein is CASSLEWNTGELFF. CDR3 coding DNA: TGTGCCAGCAGCTTAGAGTGGAACACCGGGGAGCTGTTTTTT.

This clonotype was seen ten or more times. The CDR3 is CASGTRRYEQYF. CDR3 in DNA: TGTGCCAGCGGGACTAGACGATACGAGCAGTACTTC. The chain employs TRBV28 and TRBJ2-7; TRBD2 matches at 8 bases. Germline V CDR1 and CDR2: MDHEN, SYDVKM. CDR3 size: 12 residues. J gave up 4 bases and V 8 bases, and 4 bases lay outside the gene matches.

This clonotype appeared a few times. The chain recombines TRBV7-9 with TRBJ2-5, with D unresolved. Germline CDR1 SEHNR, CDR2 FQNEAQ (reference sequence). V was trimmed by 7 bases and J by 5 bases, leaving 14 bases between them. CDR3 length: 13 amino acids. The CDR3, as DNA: TGTGCCAGCAAATCCGGGCCTGAGGAGACCCAGTACTTC. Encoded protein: CASKSGPEETQYF.